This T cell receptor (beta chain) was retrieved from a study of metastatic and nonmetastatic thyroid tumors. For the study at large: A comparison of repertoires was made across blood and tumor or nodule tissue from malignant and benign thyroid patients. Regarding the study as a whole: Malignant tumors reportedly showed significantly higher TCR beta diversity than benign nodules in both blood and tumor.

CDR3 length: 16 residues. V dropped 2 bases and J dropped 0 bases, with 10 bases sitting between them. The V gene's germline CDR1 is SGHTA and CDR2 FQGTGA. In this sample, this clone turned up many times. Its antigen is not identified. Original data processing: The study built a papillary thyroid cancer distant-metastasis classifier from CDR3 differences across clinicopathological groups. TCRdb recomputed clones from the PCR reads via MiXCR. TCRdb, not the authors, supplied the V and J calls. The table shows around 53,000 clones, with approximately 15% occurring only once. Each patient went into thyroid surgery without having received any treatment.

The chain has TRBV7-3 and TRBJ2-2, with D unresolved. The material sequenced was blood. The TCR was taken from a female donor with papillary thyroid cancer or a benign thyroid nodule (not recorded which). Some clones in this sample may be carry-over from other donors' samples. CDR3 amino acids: CASSLLVSTNTGELFF. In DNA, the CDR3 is TGTGCCAGCAGCTTATTGGTTTCAACGAACACCGGGGAGCTGTTTTTT.